This T cell receptor beta chain comes out of a study of T-cell reconstitution after alpha-beta-depleted transplantation in children. A library of TCRbeta sequences, prepared with unique molecular identifiers, was generated. TCRdb reprocessed the PCR reads via MiXCR and lists one record per CDR3 protein. The sample holds 90,000 to 100,000 distinct CDR3 sequences, 9% to 15% seen once. Looked up from germline, CDR1 is KGHSH and CDR2 is LQKENI. Unmatched junction bases numbered 6, after V lost 2 bases and J lost 1 base. This CDR3 has 16 residues. The sample was PBMCs from the stem cell graft donor, taken from the stem cell graft. The TCR comes from a human donor who donated a stem cell graft to a child with inherited bone marrow failure. The J gene is TRBJ2-3, the V gene TRBV18; 7 bases line up with TRBD1. CDR3 nucleotides: TGTGCCAGCTCACCAAGTGGGGGACAGCGCACAGATACGCAGTATTTT. Its translation is CASSPSGGQRTDTQYF.